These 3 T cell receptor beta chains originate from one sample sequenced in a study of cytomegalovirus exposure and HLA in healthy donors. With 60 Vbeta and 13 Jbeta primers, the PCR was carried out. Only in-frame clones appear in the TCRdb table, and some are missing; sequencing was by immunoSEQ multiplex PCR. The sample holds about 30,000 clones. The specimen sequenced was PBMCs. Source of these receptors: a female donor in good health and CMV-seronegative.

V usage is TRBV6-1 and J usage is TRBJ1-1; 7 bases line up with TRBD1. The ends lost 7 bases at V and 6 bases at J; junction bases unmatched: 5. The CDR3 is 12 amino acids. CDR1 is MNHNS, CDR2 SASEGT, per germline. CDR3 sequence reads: CASKGAESEAFF. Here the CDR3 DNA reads TGTGCCAGCAAGGGGGCGGAATCTGAAGCTTTCTTT.

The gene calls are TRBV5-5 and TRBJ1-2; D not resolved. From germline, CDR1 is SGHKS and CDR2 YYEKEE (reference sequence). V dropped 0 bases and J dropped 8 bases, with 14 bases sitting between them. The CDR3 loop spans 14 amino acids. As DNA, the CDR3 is TGTGCCAGCAGCTTGGGTAACGGACTAATGGGCTACACCTTC. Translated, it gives CASSLGNGLMGYTF.

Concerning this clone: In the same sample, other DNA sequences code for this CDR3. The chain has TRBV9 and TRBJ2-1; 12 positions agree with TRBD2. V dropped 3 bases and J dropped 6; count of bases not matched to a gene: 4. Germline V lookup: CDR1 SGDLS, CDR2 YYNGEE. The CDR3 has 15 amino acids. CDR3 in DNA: TGTGCCAGCAGCGCTAGCGGGGGGGCGGTCAATGAGCAGTTCTTC. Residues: CASSASGGAVNEQFF.